This T cell receptor (beta chain) was identified in a study of shared clonotypes between healthy human individuals. Terminally differentiated effector memory CD45RA+ cells were left out of the naive CD8 fraction, which was CD45RO-negative and positively selected for CCR7. The data were produced by immunoSEQ multiplex PCR, yet TCRdb's version contains in-frame clones alone and is incomplete. This table has roughly 2,000,000 clones, about 95% appearing once. Germline CDR1 and CDR2: SGHVS and FNYEAQ. Trimming stripped 1 base from V and 2 bases from J, with 5 bases between. This CDR3 is built from 14 residues. Study conclusions and caveats: Rarefaction gave evidence that sorted-subset sequencing remained incomplete despite large depth. Naive CD4 clonotype sharing across a few donors was approximately 5%. Limitation of the genetic and exposure-history diversity represented came from the few donors.

As regards this clone: Its specificity is unknown.

The source is a man aged 18 to 29 in good health. This chain links TRBV7-6 with TRBJ2-2; D is unclear. Sequencing was done on a sample of naive CD8+ T cells sorted from blood. The CDR3 DNA reads as TGTGCCAGCAGCTTAGTCGTTAACACCGGGGAGCTGTTTTTT. Protein product: CASSLVVNTGELFF.